This paragraph covers one TCR beta chain sequence. The data were produced by immunoSEQ multiplex PCR, yet TCRdb's version contains in-frame clones alone and is incomplete. Of tens of thousands of clones listed, approximately 83% are singletons. The entry originates in a study of blood T cell repertoires in COVID-19. The CDR3 totals 16 residues. This clonotype was sampled from a human donor in a cohort sampled during active COVID-19. The sequenced material came from peripheral blood. The chain uses TRBV21-1 and TRBJ2-2; the D call in the table, TRBD2, was not verified against the DNA. TRBV21-1 is listed as a pseudogene. This CDR3 reads CASEKVRASNTGELFF. DNA of the CDR3: TGTGCCAGCGAAAAGGTGAGGGCTTCGAACACCGGGGAGCTGTTTTTT.